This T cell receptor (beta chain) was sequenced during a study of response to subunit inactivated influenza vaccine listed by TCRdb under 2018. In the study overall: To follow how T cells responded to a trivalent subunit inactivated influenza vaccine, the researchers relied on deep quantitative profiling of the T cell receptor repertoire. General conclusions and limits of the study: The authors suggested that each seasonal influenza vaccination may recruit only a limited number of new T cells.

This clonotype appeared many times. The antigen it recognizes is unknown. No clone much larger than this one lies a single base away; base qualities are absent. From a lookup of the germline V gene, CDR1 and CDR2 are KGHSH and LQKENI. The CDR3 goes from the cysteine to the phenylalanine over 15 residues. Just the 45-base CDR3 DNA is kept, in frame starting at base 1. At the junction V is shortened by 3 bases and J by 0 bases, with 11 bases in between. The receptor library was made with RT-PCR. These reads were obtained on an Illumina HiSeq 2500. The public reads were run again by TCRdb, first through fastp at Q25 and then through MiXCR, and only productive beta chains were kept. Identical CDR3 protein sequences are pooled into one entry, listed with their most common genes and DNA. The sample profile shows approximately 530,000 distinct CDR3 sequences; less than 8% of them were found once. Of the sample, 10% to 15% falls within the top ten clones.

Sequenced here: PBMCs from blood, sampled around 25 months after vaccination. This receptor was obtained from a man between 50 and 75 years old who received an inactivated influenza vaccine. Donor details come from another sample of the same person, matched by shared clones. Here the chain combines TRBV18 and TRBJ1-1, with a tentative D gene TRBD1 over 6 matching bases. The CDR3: CASSPPQGLNTEAFF. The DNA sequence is TGTGCCAGCTCACCTCCACAGGGCCTGAACACTGAAGCTTTCTTT.